The rows below give T cell receptor beta chains drawn from one sample of a study of cytomegalovirus exposure and HLA in healthy donors. Profiling relied on immunoSEQ multiplex PCR, and the TCRdb table lists in-frame clones only, not all of them. The sample lists 130,000 to 150,000 clones; about three quarters were seen once. The sample was PBMCs. Receptors originate from a man aged 35-49 years in good health and CMV-seropositive. Each CDR3 is given with its conserved first and last residue. D genes are given only for firm matches. Clone size is shown for a subset of rows, as once, few, many or a class of expanded clone.

j_call d_call cdr3_length v_call clone_size cdr3_aa cdr3_nt
TRBJ2-7 . 15 TRBV27 . CASSHRLGVVYEQYF TGTGCCAGCAGCCACAGACTAGGAGTTGTCTACGAGCAGTACTTC
TRBJ1-1 . 11 TRBV30 . CAWRGDFEAFF TGTGCCTGGAGGGGGGACTTTGAAGCTTTCTTT
TRBJ1-2 . 13 TRBV5-4 . CASSFSGGYGYTF TGTGCCAGCAGTTTCTCGGGGGGCTATGGCTACACCTTC
TRBJ1-6 TRBD1 17 TRBV13 . CASSLTPGTARNSPLHF TGTGCCAGCAGCCTCACACCCGGGACAGCCCGTAATTCACCCCTCCACTTT
TRBJ2-6 . 17 TRBV18 . CASSTGTPSSGANVLTF TGTGCCAGCTCGACCGGGACTCCGAGCTCTGGGGCCAACGTCCTGACTTTC
TRBJ1-1 . 14 TRBV5-1 . CASSLLRGNTEAFF TGCGCCAGCAGCTTGTTGCGAGGTAACACTGAAGCTTTCTTT
TRBJ2-5 . 15 TRBV11-2 . CASSLALTPRETQYF TGTGCCAGCAGCCTCGCTTTAACCCCGAGGGAGACCCAGTACTTC
TRBJ1-3 . 13 TRBV14 . CASSQDPEDTIYF TGTGCCAGCAGCCAAGACCCAGAAGACACCATATATTTT
TRBJ1-1 . 13 TRBV4-3 . CASSQEFYAEAFF TGCGCCAGCAGCCAAGAATTTTATGCTGAAGCTTTCTTT
TRBJ2-1 . 15 TRBV2 . CASSERRRAYNEQFF TGTGCCAGCAGTGAACGGCGCAGGGCTTACAATGAGCAGTTCTTC
TRBJ1-5 TRBD1 18 TRBV27 . CASSLRGTGLSSNQPQHF TGTGCCAGCAGTTTAAGGGGGACAGGGCTGAGTAGCAATCAGCCCCAGCATTTT
TRBJ2-1 . 17 TRBV10-3 . CAISPVVGGGSYNEQFF TGTGCCATCAGCCCCGTTGTGGGAGGTGGATCCTACAATGAGCAGTTCTTC
TRBJ1-1 TRBD1 14 TRBV29-1 . CSVVGQGIITEAFF TGCAGCGTTGTAGGACAGGGAATAATCACTGAAGCTTTCTTT
TRBJ1-2 . 13 TRBV10-2 few CASSEGGGYGYTF TGCGCCAGCAGTGAGGGGGGCGGCTATGGCTACACCTTC
TRBJ2-1 . 13 TRBV15 . CATQQATYNEQFF TGTGCCACCCAGCAGGCAACCTACAATGAGCAGTTCTTC
TRBJ2-5 TRBD2 14 TRBV5-6 few CASSFGLDEETQYF TGTGCCAGCAGCTTCGGACTAGATGAAGAGACCCAGTACTTC
TRBJ2-2 . 15 TRBV5-1 . CASSVVASGTGELFF TGCGCCAGCAGCGTTGTGGCTTCAGGCACCGGGGAGCTGTTTTTT
TRBJ1-5 . 12 TRBV19 few CASSHREQPQHF TGTGCCAGTAGTCACCGGGAACAGCCCCAGCATTTT
TRBJ2-2 . 16 TRBV10-3 . CAISIGGAADTGELFF TGTGCCATCAGTATAGGGGGGGCGGCCGACACCGGGGAGCTGTTTTTT
TRBJ1-2 . 13 TRBV6-6 . CASSEDTTRGYTF TGTGCCAGCAGTGAGGACACTACGAGGGGCTACACCTTC
TRBJ1-2 . 11 TRBV20-1 . CSASLTRGYTF TGCAGTGCTAGCCTAACCCGGGGCTACACCTTC
TRBJ2-1 TRBD1 17 TRBV7-8 . CASSPRPGTGIYNEQFF TGTGCCAGCAGCCCTAGACCCGGGACAGGGATTTACAATGAGCAGTTCTTC
TRBJ2-7 TRBD2 15 TRBV10-2 . CASSESSGAAYEQYF TGCGCCAGCAGTGAGTCGAGCGGGGCTGCCTACGAGCAGTACTTC
TRBJ2-1 TRBD1 15 TRBV7-8 . CASSLVWTGGNEQFF TGTGCCAGCAGCTTAGTCTGGACAGGGGGCAATGAGCAGTTCTTC
TRBJ2-3 . 15 TRBV2 . CASSVSTSSTDTQYF TGTGCCAGCAGTGTTTCTACCTCGAGCACAGATACGCAGTATTTT
TRBJ1-2 . 16 TRBV4-3 . CASSQDPSRALSGYTF TGCGCCAGCAGCCAAGATCCCTCCAGGGCTTTGAGTGGCTACACCTTC
TRBJ2-5 TRBD1 15 TRBV23-1 . CASSHLNRGQETQYF TGCGCCAGCAGTCACCTTAACAGGGGCCAAGAGACCCAGTACTTC
TRBJ1-1 TRBD1 13 TRBV29-1 . CSVVGQLNTEAFF TGCAGCGTTGTGGGACAGTTGAACACTGAAGCTTTCTTT
TRBJ2-3 TRBD2 16 TRBV27 . CASSSKLAGGPYTQYF TGTGCCAGCAGCTCCAAACTAGCGGGAGGGCCCTATACGCAGTATTTT
TRBJ2-3 . 16 TRBV5-5 . CASTLWRGGGTDTQYF TGTGCCAGCACCCTATGGCGGGGCGGGGGCACAGATACGCAGTATTTT
TRBJ2-7 . 16 TRBV7-8 . CASSSGALAAPHEQYF TGTGCCAGCAGCTCCGGTGCCCTAGCAGCCCCCCACGAGCAGTACTTC
TRBJ2-7 TRBD1 15 TRBV11-1 . CASSLTGQGYYEQYF TGTGCCAGCAGCTTGACCGGACAGGGCTATTACGAGCAGTACTTC
TRBJ1-2 . 15 TRBV4-2 . CASSQERRQGNGYTF TGTGCCAGCAGCCAAGAAAGGCGGCAGGGGAATGGCTACACCTTC
TRBJ2-7 TRBD1 15 TRBV19 . CASTIKGTGYEEQYF TGTGCCAGTACCATCAAGGGGACAGGGTATGAAGAGCAGTACTTC
TRBJ2-7 TRBD1 14 TRBV6-5 . CASSPRDSVYEQYF TGTGCCAGCAGTCCAAGGGACAGCGTCTACGAGCAGTACTTC
TRBJ1-1 . 11 TRBV5-4 . CASASGTEAFF TGTGCCAGCGCATCAGGGACTGAAGCTTTCTTT
TRBJ2-7 . 15 TRBV9 few CASSVAAGSNYEQYF TGTGCCAGCAGCGTAGCCGCGGGCTCAAACTACGAGCAGTACTTC
TRBJ2-7 TRBD1 14 TRBV18 once CASSPFTGEGEQYF TGTGCCAGCTCACCCTTTACAGGGGAAGGCGAGCAGTACTTC
TRBJ1-6 . 14 TRBV4-2 . CASSRNSGDSPLHF TGTGCCAGCAGCCGAAACAGTGGTGATTCACCCCTCCACTTT
TRBJ2-5 TRBD2 13 TRBV19 once CASKASGEETQYF TGTGCCAGTAAGGCTAGCGGGGAGGAGACCCAGTACTTC
TRBJ2-6 TRBD1 18 TRBV9 once CASSLRRRGQGGANVLTF TGTGCCAGCAGCCTCCGTAGGAGAGGACAGGGGGGGGCCAACGTCCTGACTTTC
TRBJ1-5 TRBD1 16 TRBV4-1 . CASSQGDRVRGQPQHF TGCGCCAGCAGCCAAGGGGACAGGGTACGAGGTCAGCCCCAGCATTTT
TRBJ2-1 . 15 TRBV9 . CASSVSSGSYNEQFF TGTGCCAGCAGCGTATCCAGCGGGTCCTACAATGAGCAGTTCTTC
TRBJ1-4 TRBD1 16 TRBV7-9 . CASSPGTGATDEKLFF TGTGCCAGCAGCCCCGGGACAGGGGCCACGGATGAAAAACTGTTTTTT
TRBJ2-1 TRBD2 17 TRBV10-3 . CAISEPGTSVRWYEQFF TGTGCCATCAGTGAGCCGGGGACTAGCGTCCGGTGGTATGAGCAGTTCTTC
TRBJ1-4 . 15 TRBV2 once CASSDVRQINEKLFF TGTGCCAGCAGTGACGTTAGACAGATTAATGAAAAACTGTTTTTT
TRBJ2-5 . 14 TRBV4-2 . CASSRAGRQETQYF TGTGCCAGCAGTCGAGCGGGCCGTCAAGAGACCCAGTACTTC
TRBJ2-1 TRBD1 15 TRBV13 . CASSLNTGVIDEQFF TGTGCCAGCAGCTTAAACACAGGGGTTATAGATGAGCAGTTCTTC
TRBJ2-3 . 15 TRBV14 few CASSPSSFSADTQYF TGTGCCAGCAGCCCATCGTCTTTTAGCGCAGATACGCAGTATTTT
TRBJ1-2 . 15 TRBV18 . CASSPQGQGYDGYTF TGTGCCAGCTCACCACAAGGGCAGGGGTATGATGGCTACACCTTC
TRBJ1-3 . 12 TRBV19 . CASRPGGNTIYF TGTGCCAGTCGCCCGGGAGGAAACACCATATATTTT
TRBJ2-5 TRBD2 16 TRBV5-4 many CASSWGGLGFQETQYF TGTGCCAGCAGCTGGGGGGGGTTGGGGTTCCAAGAGACCCAGTACTTC
TRBJ2-7 TRBD1 16 TRBV5-1 once CASSLDTTGVSYEQYF TGCGCCAGCAGCTTGGATACGACAGGGGTCTCCTACGAGCAGTACTTC
TRBJ2-3 TRBD1 15 TRBV5-5 few CASSFVQGVVDTQYF TGTGCCAGCAGCTTTGTCCAGGGGGTGGTAGATACGCAGTATTTT
TRBJ1-2 TRBD1 14 TRBV18 . CASSQGQGIYGYTF TGTGCCAGCTCACAGGGACAGGGAATCTATGGCTACACCTTC
TRBJ1-2 . 14 TRBV30 . CAWNPGGGVYGYTF TGTGCCTGGAACCCAGGTGGGGGGGTCTATGGCTACACCTTC
TRBJ1-2 . 13 TRBV19 . CASSRDTPSGYTF TGTGCCAGTAGTCGGGACACCCCTTCTGGCTACACCTTC
TRBJ1-2 TRBD1 17 TRBV7-9 once CASSKLLGTDTNYGYTF TGTGCCAGCAGCAAACTGCTCGGGACAGATACTAACTATGGCTACACCTTC
TRBJ2-7 TRBD1 15 TRBV6-1 . CASSEPTGGVNEQYF TGTGCCAGCAGTGAACCGACAGGGGGGGTAAACGAGCAGTACTTC
TRBJ1-1 . 17 TRBV25-1 . CASSDSFTRGLNTEAFF TGTGCCAGCAGTGACTCCTTCACGCGGGGGTTGAACACTGAAGCTTTCTTT